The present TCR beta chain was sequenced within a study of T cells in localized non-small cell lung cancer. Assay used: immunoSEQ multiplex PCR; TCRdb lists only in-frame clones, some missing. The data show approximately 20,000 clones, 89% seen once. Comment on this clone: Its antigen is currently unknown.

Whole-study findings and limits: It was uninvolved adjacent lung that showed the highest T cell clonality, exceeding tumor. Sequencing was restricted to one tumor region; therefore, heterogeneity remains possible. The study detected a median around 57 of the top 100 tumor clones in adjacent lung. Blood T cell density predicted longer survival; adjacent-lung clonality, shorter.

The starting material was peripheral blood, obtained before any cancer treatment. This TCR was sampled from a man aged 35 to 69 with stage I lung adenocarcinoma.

The CDR3 region is CASSLPASGSFRETQYF. The CDR3 DNA sequence: TGCGCCAGCAGCTTGCCTGCTAGCGGGAGCTTCCGGGAGACCCAGTACTTC. V gene TRBV5-1 combines with J gene TRBJ2-5; the match to TRBD2 covers 10 bases. The CDR3 has 17 amino acids. CDR1 and CDR2 (germline): SGHRS, YFSETQ. Trimming at V came to 1 base and at J to 5 bases, leaving 11 bases not matched to a gene.